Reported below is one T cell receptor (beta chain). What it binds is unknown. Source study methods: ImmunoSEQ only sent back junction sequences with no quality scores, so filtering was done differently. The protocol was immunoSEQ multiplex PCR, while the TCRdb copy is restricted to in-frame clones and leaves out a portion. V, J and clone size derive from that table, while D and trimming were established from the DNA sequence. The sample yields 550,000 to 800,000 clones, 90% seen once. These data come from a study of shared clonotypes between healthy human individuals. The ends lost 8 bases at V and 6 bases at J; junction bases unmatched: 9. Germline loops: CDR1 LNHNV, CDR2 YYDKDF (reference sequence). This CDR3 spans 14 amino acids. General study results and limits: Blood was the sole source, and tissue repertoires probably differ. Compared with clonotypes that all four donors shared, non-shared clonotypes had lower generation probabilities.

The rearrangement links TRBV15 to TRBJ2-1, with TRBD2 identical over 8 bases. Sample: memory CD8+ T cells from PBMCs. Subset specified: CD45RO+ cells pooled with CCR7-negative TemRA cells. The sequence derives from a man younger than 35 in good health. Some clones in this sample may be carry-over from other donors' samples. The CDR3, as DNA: TGTGCCACCCAGCGGGAGACGGCCGGCAATGAGCAGTTCTTC. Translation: CATQRETAGNEQFF. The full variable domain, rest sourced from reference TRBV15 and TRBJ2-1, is DAMVIQNPRYQVTQFGKPVTLSCSQTLNHNVMYWYQQKSSQAPKLLFHYYDKDFNNEADTPDNFQSRRPNTSFCFLDIRSPGLGDTAMYLCATQRETAGNEQFFGPGTRLTVL.